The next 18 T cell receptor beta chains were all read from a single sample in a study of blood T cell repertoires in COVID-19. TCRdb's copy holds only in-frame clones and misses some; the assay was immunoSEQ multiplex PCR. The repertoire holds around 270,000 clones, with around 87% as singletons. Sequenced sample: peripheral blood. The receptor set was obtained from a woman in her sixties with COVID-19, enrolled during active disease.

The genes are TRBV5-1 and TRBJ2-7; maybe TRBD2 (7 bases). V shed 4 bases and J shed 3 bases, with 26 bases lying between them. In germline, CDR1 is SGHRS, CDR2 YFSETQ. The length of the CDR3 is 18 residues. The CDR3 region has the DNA TGCGCCAGCAGCCCTCGGACAGAGTCGGTGCTAGCGGTCTACGAGCAGTACTTC. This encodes CASSPRTESVLAVYEQYF.

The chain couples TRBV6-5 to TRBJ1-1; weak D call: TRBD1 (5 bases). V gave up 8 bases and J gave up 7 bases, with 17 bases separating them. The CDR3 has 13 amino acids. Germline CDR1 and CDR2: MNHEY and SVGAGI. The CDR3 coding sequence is TGTGCCAGCTTCCCCAGTAGGGGTGGTGAAGCTTTCTTT. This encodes CASFPSRGGEAFF.

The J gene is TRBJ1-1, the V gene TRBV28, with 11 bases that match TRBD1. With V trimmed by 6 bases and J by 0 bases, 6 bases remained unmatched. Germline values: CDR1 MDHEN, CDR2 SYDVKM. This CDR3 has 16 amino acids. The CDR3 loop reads CASSPGTGGMNTEAFF. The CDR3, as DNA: TGTGCCAGCAGCCCCGGGACAGGGGGAATGAACACTGAAGCTTTCTTT.

The CDR3, as DNA: TGCGCCAGCAGCTTACAGGGTGAAAAACTGTTTTTT. Encoded protein: CASSLQGEKLFF. The chain couples TRBV5-1 to TRBJ1-4; weak D call: TRBD1 (6 bases). The length of the CDR3 is 12 residues. V lost 2 bases to trimming and J lost 7 bases, with 6 bases between them. Germline V lookup: CDR1 SGHRS, CDR2 YFSETQ.

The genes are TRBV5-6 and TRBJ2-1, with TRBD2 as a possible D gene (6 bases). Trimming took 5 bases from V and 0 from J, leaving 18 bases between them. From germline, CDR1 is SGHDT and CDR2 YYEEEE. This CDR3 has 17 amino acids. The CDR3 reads CASRSATRGASYNEQFF. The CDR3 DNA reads TGTGCCAGCAGATCCGCGACCCGCGGGGCCTCCTACAATGAGCAGTTCTTC.

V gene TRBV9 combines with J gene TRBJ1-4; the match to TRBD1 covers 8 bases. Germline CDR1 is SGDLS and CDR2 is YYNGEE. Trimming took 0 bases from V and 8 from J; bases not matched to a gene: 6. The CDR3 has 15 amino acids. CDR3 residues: CASSVGGRGREKLFF. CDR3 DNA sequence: TGTGCCAGCAGCGTAGGCGGCAGGGGGCGCGAAAAACTGTTTTTT.

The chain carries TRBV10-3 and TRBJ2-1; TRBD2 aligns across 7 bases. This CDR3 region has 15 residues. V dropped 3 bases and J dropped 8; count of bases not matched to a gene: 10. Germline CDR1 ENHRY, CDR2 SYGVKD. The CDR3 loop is CAISDRAGAPHEQFF. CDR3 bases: TGTGCCATCAGTGATAGGGCGGGAGCTCCCCATGAGCAGTTCTTC.

CDR3 sequence (DNA): TGTGCCAGCAGCTTATCGCTAGGGACACTAAACACCGGGGAGCTGTTTTTT. This sequence encodes CASSLSLGTLNTGELFF. The chain recombines TRBV9 with TRBJ2-2; weak D call: TRBD1 (6 bases). CDR1 and CDR2 from the germline V gene are SGDLS and YYNGEE. Trimming took 4 bases from V and 2 from J, leaving 18 bases between them. The CDR3 contains 17 residues.

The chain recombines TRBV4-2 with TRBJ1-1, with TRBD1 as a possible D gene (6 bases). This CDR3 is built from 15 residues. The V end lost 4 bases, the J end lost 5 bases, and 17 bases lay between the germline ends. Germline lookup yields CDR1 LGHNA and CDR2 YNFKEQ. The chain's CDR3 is CASSPTLGGGTEAFF. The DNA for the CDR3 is TGTGCCAGCAGCCCGACCTTAGGGGGGGGAACTGAAGCTTTCTTT.

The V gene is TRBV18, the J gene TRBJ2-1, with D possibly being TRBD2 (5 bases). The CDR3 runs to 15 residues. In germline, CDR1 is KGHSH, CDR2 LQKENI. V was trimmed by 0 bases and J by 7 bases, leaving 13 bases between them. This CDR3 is CASSPPSNGGNEQFF. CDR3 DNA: TGTGCCAGCTCACCACCAAGTAACGGCGGGAATGAGCAGTTCTTC.

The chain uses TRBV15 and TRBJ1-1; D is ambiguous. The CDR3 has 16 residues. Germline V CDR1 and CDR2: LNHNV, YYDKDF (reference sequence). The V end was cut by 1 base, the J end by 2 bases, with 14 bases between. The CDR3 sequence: CATSRAPPRVNTEAFF. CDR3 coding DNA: TGTGCCACCAGCAGAGCTCCCCCAAGAGTAAACACTGAAGCTTTCTTT.

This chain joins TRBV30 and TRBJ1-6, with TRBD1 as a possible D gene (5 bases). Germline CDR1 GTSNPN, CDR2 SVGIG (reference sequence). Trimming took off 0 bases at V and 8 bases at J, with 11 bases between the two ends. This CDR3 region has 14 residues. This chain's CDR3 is CAWSVVRVDSPLHF. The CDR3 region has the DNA TGTGCCTGGAGTGTGGTCAGGGTGGATTCACCCCTCCACTTT. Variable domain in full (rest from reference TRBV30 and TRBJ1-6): SQTIHQWPATLVQPVGSPLSLECTVEGTSNPNLYWYRQAAGRGLQLLFYSVGIGQISSEVPQNLSASRPQDRQFILSSKKLLLSDSGFYLCAWSVVRVDSPLHFGNGTRLTVT.

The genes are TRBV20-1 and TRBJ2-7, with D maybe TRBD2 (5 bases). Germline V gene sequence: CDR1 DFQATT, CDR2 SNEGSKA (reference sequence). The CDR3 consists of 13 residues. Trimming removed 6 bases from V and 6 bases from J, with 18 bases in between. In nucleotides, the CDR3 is TGCAGTGCCAGTTTATACGGACTCGCCGAGCAGTACTTC. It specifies CSASLYGLAEQYF.

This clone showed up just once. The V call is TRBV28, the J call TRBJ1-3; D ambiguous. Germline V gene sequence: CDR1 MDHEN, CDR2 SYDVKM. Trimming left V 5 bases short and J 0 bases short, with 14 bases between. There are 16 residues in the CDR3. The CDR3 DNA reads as TGTGCCAGCAGTACCCCCCAACACCCCTCTGGAAACACCATATATTTT. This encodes CASSTPQHPSGNTIYF.

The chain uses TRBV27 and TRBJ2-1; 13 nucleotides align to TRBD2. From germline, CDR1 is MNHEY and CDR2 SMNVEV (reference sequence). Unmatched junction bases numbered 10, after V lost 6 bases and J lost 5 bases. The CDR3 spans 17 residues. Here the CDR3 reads CASSPPPGLAGNNEQFF. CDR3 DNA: TGTGCCAGCAGCCCTCCCCCGGGACTAGCGGGGAACAATGAGCAGTTCTTC.

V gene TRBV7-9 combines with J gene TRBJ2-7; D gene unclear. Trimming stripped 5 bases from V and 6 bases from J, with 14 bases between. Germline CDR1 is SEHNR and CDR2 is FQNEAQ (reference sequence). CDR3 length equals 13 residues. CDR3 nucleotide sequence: TGTGCCAGCAGCCCAAGTATGGGCCGCGAGCAGTACTTC. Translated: CASSPSMGREQYF.

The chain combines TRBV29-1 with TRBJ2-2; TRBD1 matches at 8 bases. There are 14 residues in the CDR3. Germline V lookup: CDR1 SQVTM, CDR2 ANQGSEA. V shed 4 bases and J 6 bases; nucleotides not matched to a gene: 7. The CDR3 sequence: CSVAGGYGAGELFF. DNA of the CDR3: TGCAGCGTTGCAGGGGGCTATGGGGCCGGGGAGCTGTTTTTT.

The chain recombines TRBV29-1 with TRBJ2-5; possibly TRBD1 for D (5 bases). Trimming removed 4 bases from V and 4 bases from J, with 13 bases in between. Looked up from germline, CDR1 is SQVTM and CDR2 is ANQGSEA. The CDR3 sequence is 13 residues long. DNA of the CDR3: TGCAGCGTTGTACCTGGGGCGTCAGAGACCCAGTACTTC. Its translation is CSVVPGASETQYF.